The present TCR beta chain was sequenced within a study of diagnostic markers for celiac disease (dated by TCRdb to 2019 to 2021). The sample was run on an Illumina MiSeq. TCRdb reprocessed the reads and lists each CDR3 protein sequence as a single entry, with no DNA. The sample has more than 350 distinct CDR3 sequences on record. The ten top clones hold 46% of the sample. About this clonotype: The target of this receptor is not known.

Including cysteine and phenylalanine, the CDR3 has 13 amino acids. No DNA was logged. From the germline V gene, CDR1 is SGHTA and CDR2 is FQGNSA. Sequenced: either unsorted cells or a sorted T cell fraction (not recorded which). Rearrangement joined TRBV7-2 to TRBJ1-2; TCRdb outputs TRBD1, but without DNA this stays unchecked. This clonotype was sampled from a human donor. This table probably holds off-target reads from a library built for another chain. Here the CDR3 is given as CASRGTGGYGYTF.